This TCR beta chain was sequenced during a study of cytomegalovirus exposure and HLA in healthy donors. General study results and limits: Several of the most significant clusters were apparently associated with common viral pathogens in a later analysis. Researchers reported in a later analysis that a missense DCLRE1C variant was tied to TCR beta V- and J-gene trimming. A few chains linked to CMV were shown in vitro to be specific for CMV antigens.

PCR used 60 Vbeta primers and 13 Jbeta primers. In the source study's methods: Later work found around 80 million unique TCR beta chains, with about 10 million shared. Using immunoSEQ multiplex PCR, the repertoire was profiled, and TCRdb retains in-frame clones only, with some absent. V and J calls and clone size are copied from that table; D and trimming were computed from the DNA. The data hold some 66,000 clones, with roughly 75% observed a single time. Worth noting for this clone: The antigen remains undetermined.

This CDR3 has 14 amino acids. V gave up 5 bases and J gave up 4 bases; unmatched junction bases: 5. Per germline, CDR1 SGHRS and CDR2 YFSETQ. V gene TRBV5-1 combines with J gene TRBJ2-3; 9 positions agree with TRBD1. This TCR was recovered from a man in his 60s in good health and CMV-seropositive. The sequenced sample was PBMCs. Written as DNA, the CDR3 is TGCGCCAGCAGATTACAGGGGGCAGCAGATACGCAGTATTTT. Translation: CASRLQGAADTQYF. Based on the CDR3 plus reference TRBV5-1 and TRBJ2-3, the full variable domain is KAGVTQTPRYLIKTRGQQVTLSCSPISGHRSVSWYQQTPGQGLQFLFEYFSETQRNKGNFPGRFSGRQFSNSRSEMNVSTLELGDSALYLCASRLQGAADTQYFGPGTRLTVL.